Described below is a single TCR beta chain sequence and its context. The data stem from a study of blood T cell repertoires in COVID-19. Turning to the study itself: There were acute and convalescent COVID-19 samples, and they came from the United States, Italy and Spain. PBMCs, B-cell-depleted T cells, or T cells were the source of the cDNA or gDNA that made up the material.

Germline loops: CDR1 LNHNV, CDR2 YYDKDF (reference sequence). The CDR3 loop spans 10 amino acids. V was trimmed by 0 bases and J by 9 bases, leaving 3 bases between them. Under the authors' procedure: Quantification of nucleated cells was approximated via reference gene primer amplification. Data came from immunoSEQ multiplex PCR; TCRdb stores just in-frame clones and leaves some out. V and J calls and clone size are as listed in that table; D and trimming were resolved from the DNA. The sample holds about 440,000 clones, around 89% seen once. The gene calls are TRBV15 and TRBJ2-7; D not resolved. Sequencing was performed on peripheral blood. The receptor was isolated from a woman aged 25 to 39 with acute or convalescent COVID-19. In DNA form, the CDR3 reads TGTGCCACCAGCAGAGAGGCGCAGTACTTC. Encoded protein: CATSREAQYF.